The 14 T cell receptor beta chains given below trace back to one sample, sequenced in a study of cytomegalovirus exposure and HLA in healthy donors. The study ran its PCR with 60 Vbeta and 13 Jbeta primers. The repertoire was sequenced with immunoSEQ multiplex PCR; TCRdb's copy has only in-frame clones and lacks some. This repertoire shows roughly 120,000 clones, around 84% found once; its top ten account for 2.5% to 3.5%. Sample: PBMCs. The receptors here all came from a woman between 18 and 29 years old in good health and CMV-seropositive.

This sequence joins TRBV6-6 and TRBJ2-5; TRBD2 aligns across 7 bases. This CDR3 has 14 residues. Germline-derived CDR1 and CDR2 are MNHNY and SVGAGI (reference sequence). Trimming removed 1 base from V and 5 bases from J; junction bases left unmatched: 4. The CDR3 spells CASSYLAGLETQYF. The CDR3 nucleotides read TGTGCCAGCAGTTACTTAGCGGGTCTGGAGACCCAGTACTTC.

CDR3 residues: CASSDSPENTIYF. The CDR3 nucleotides read TGTGCCAGCTCGGACAGCCCCGAAAACACCATATATTTT. The gene calls are TRBV18 and TRBJ1-3; D is possibly TRBD1 (6 bases). CDR3 size: 13 residues. V was trimmed by 6 bases and J by 6 bases, leaving 12 bases between them. Germline V gene sequence: CDR1 KGHSH, CDR2 LQKENI.

CDR3 DNA sequence: TGTGCCAGCAGCGCTCAGACAGTGAGCTATGGCTACACCTTC. Its protein product is CASSAQTVSYGYTF. The chain links TRBV7-2 to TRBJ1-2; D might be TRBD1 (5 bases). Germline V CDR1 and CDR2: SGHTA, FQGNSA. The CDR3 is 14 residues long. With 5 bases removed from V and 4 bases from J, the gap between germline ends came to 14 bases.

This chain links TRBV7-8 with TRBJ1-1; 8 nucleotides agree with TRBD1. The CDR3 runs to 12 residues. The V segment lost 1 base and the J segment 10 bases; nucleotides outside the gene matches: 2. The germline gives CDR1 SGHVS, CDR2 FQNEAQ. CDR3 DNA sequence: TGTGCCAGCAGCTTAGTTCAGGGGGCAGCTTTCTTT. Protein: CASSLVQGAAFF. Supplemented by reference TRBV7-8 and TRBJ1-1, the full variable domain reads GAGVSQSPRYKVAKRGQDVALRCDPISGHVSLFWYQQALGQGPEFLTYFQNEAQLDKSGLPSDRFFAERPEGSVSTLKIQRTQQEDSAVYLCASSLVQGAAFFGQGTRLTVV.

The rearrangement uses TRBV7-9 and TRBJ2-7; the match to TRBD2 covers 8 bases. V dropped 3 bases and J dropped 4; count of bases not matched to a gene: 5. The germline V gene encodes CDR1 SEHNR and CDR2 FQNEAQ (reference sequence). The CDR3 sequence is 14 residues long. The CDR3 protein is CASSFSGGVYEQYF. CDR3 sequence (DNA): TGTGCCAGCAGCTTTTCGGGGGGGGTGTACGAGCAGTACTTC. Drawing the rest from reference TRBV7-9 and TRBJ2-7, the complete variable domain is DTGVSQNPRHKITKRGQNVTFRCDPISEHNRLYWYRQTLGQGPEFLTYFQNEAQLEKSRLLSDRFSAERPKGSFSTLEIQRTEQGDSAMYLCASSFSGGVYEQYFGPGTRLTVT.

The genes are TRBV27 and TRBJ1-1, with 7 bases that match TRBD1. The CDR3 loop spans 14 amino acids. V lost 0 bases, J lost 4 bases, and 2 bases stayed unmatched. CDR1 and CDR2 from the germline V gene are MNHEY and SMNVEV (reference sequence). CDR3 amino acids: CASSLSGGLTEAFF. In DNA form, the CDR3 reads TGTGCCAGCAGTTTATCAGGGGGCCTCACTGAAGCTTTCTTT.

J is TRBJ1-4 and V is TRBV28; D unclear. The CDR3 runs to 16 residues. V gave up 4 bases and J gave up 3 bases, with 15 bases separating them. Looked up from germline, CDR1 is MDHEN and CDR2 is SYDVKM. The CDR3 reads CASSSDQQYPNEKLFF. CDR3 DNA: TGTGCCAGCAGTTCCGACCAACAGTATCCTAATGAAAAACTGTTTTTT.

The J gene is TRBJ2-7, the V gene TRBV7-6; 9 bases match TRBD1. In germline, CDR1 is SGHVS, CDR2 FNYEAQ. V lost 5 bases and J lost 3; bases outside the gene matches: 5. The CDR3 covers 14 residues. The CDR3 sequence is CASSAPGQGYEQYF. The CDR3 coding sequence is TGTGCCAGCAGCGCACCGGGACAGGGCTACGAGCAGTACTTC.

In regard to this clone: The junction departs from germline at one end; a sequencing error may be responsible. The chain recombines TRBV7-9 with TRBJ1-6; 7 nucleotides agree with TRBD1. CDR1 and CDR2 (germline): SEHNR, FQNEAQ (reference sequence). This CDR3 spans 15 amino acids. CDR3 sequence (DNA): TGTTCCAGCAGCTTAGACGTGACAGGGAATTCACCCCTCCACTTT. It is translated as CSSSLDVTGNSPLHF.

This chain uses TRBV7-3 with TRBJ2-2; D unclear. Between the trimmed V and J ends, which lost 6 bases and 4 bases, there was a span of 6 bases. The CDR3 spans 12 residues. Germline values: CDR1 SGHTA, CDR2 FQGTGA. The CDR3 region has the DNA TGTGCCAGCAGTCTCCGCACCGGGGAGCTGTTTTTT. As protein: CASSLRTGELFF.

There are a few counts of this clone. The V gene is TRBV6-6, the J gene TRBJ2-2; the match to TRBD1 covers 7 bases. Losses at the gene ends were 5 bases for V and 2 bases for J; bases not matched to a gene: 5. CDR1 and CDR2 from the germline V gene are MNHNY and SVGAGI (reference sequence). CDR3 length: 15 residues. CDR3 bases: TGTGCCAGCAGTCTTCGACAGGGTAACACCGGGGAGCTGTTTTTT. Encoded protein: CASSLRQGNTGELFF.

The chain employs TRBV6-5 and TRBJ1-2; 9 bases map to TRBD1. The CDR3 is 12 residues long. V lost 6 bases, J lost 10 bases, and 6 bases stayed unmatched. Looked up from germline, CDR1 is MNHEY and CDR2 is SVGAGI. CDR3 sequence: CASRRQGGHYTF. CDR3 coding DNA: TGTGCCAGCAGGAGACAGGGGGGACACTACACCTTC.

The chain uses TRBV30 and TRBJ2-1, with a weak D call TRBD2 (7 bases). There are 11 residues in the CDR3. The V gene's germline CDR1 is GTSNPN and CDR2 SVGIG (reference sequence). V gave up 8 bases and J gave up 7 bases, with 12 bases separating them. CDR3 region: CAGGAYNEQFF. For the CDR3, the DNA is TGTGCCGGGGGGGCTTATAATGAGCAGTTCTTC.

Turning to this clone: This specimen includes other DNA sequences encoding the same CDR3. J is TRBJ1-1 and V is TRBV6-5; 8 bases map to TRBD1. The CDR3 totals 13 residues. The J segment lost 4 bases and the V segment lost 2 bases, leaving 0 bases of the junction unmatched. CDR1 and CDR2 from the germline V gene are MNHEY and SVGAGI. The CDR3 loop is CASSYGQGTEAFF. CDR3 sequence (DNA): TGTGCCAGCAGTTACGGACAGGGCACTGAAGCTTTCTTT.